The source of this T cell receptor beta chain is a study of CD8 T cells in ankylosing spondylitis. This clonotype has at least ten counts. The antigen remains unidentified. Study outcomes and limitations: Disease-linked clones bore a CD8+ phenotype, appearing relatively rarely in peripheral blood. Enrichment of disease-linked clones was reportedly significant in matched ankylosing spondylitis synovial fluid.

V was shortened by 6 bases and J by 7 bases, with 22 bases between the two germline ends. The CDR3 extends over 15 amino acids. CDR1 and CDR2 (germline): SQVTM, ANQGSEA. Libraries of TCR beta came from quantitative 5'-RACE with molecular barcodes. TCRdb reprocessed the 5' RACE reads with MiXCR, giving one entry per CDR3 protein. The sample lists under 300,000 distinct CDR3 sequences, about 10% occurring once. Sequencing used blood, either unsorted or a sorted T cell fraction (not recorded which). This receptor was identified in a male donor with ankylosing spondylitis or in good health (not recorded which). This chain connects TRBV29-1 to TRBJ2-1; D tentatively fits TRBD1 or TRBD2 (5 bases each). This CDR3 is CSVAGTLPSGNEQFF. CDR3 in DNA: TGCAGCGTCGCCGGGACCCTACCCTCTGGGAATGAGCAGTTCTTC.